This TCR beta chain derives from a study of cytomegalovirus exposure and HLA in healthy donors. Points from the study as a whole: Some TCR beta chains (approximately 180 of them) were listed as cytomegalovirus-associated.

Clones were read by immunoSEQ multiplex PCR, and TCRdb kept only the in-frame ones, dropping some. Among around 180,000 clones listed, around 84% were seen once. About this clone itself: Its antigen is not identified.

It was the approximately 120-subject validation cohort, separate from the approximately 620-subject first cohort, to which the donors belonged. CDR3 size: 15 residues. CDR1 and CDR2 (germline): SGHRS, YFSETQ. The V and J ends lost 4 bases and 5 bases, in that order; junction bases with no gene match: 7. The sequenced sample was PBMCs. The chain is built from TRBV5-1 and TRBJ2-5, with 11 bases fitting TRBD1. The TCR sequence derives from a man between 18 and 29 years old in good health and CMV-seropositive. The CDR3 loop reads CASSPGTGGEETQYF. In nucleotides, the CDR3 is TGCGCCAGCAGCCCCGGGACAGGGGGTGAGGAGACCCAGTACTTC. Combining the CDR3 with reference TRBV5-1 and TRBJ2-5 gives the whole variable domain KAGVTQTPRYLIKTRGQQVTLSCSPISGHRSVSWYQQTPGQGLQFLFEYFSETQRNKGNFPGRFSGRQFSNSRSEMNVSTLELGDSALYLCASSPGTGGEETQYFGPGTRLLVL.